Below are 27 T cell receptor beta chains sequenced from a single sample in a study of T cells after somatic rescue of genetic block. TCRdb's table, derived via immunoSEQ multiplex PCR, lists solely in-frame clones and lacks some. The repertoire has 14,000 to 15,000 clones, 72% of them found once; the top ten carry over 12%. Specimen: peripheral blood mononuclear cells (PBMCs). These TCRs come from a boy aged 5 to 17.

V and J are TRBV6-1 and TRBJ2-7, with unresolved D. The CDR3 runs 12 residues. V was shortened by 4 bases and J by 4 bases, with 8 bases between the two germline ends. Looked up from germline, CDR1 is MNHNS and CDR2 is SASEGT. CDR3 residues: CASSVTLYEQYF. In DNA form, the CDR3 reads TGTGCCAGCAGTGTCACACTGTACGAGCAGTACTTC.

The rearrangement uses TRBV6-1 and TRBJ2-7; D may match TRBD1 or TRBD2 (5 bases each). The length of the CDR3 is 14 residues. Trimming shortened V by 10 bases and J by 1 base, and 17 bases separated the two germline ends. Germline CDR1 reads MNHNS; CDR2 reads SASEGT. CDR3 DNA: TGTGCCACAGTGGGGACCTTGTTTTCCTACGAGCAGTACTTC. Amino acids: CATVGTLFSYEQYF.

The V gene is TRBV9, the J gene TRBJ2-5; D perhaps matches TRBD2 (6 bases). Germline V CDR1 and CDR2: SGDLS, YYNGEE. Trimming shortened V by 0 bases and J by 11 bases, and 20 bases separated the two germline ends. The CDR3 runs to 15 residues. CDR3 sequence (DNA): TGTGCCAGCAGCGTAGAGGAGGGCCTAAGGAGTGAGCAGTACTTC. Translation: CASSVEEGLRSEQYF.

Written as DNA, the CDR3 is TGCGCCAGCAGCTATGGGACTAACCCGTCCTACGAGCAGTACTTC. This sequence encodes CASSYGTNPSYEQYF. The chain couples TRBV5-1 to TRBJ2-7, with TRBD2 matching 7 bases. With 3 bases clipped from V and 1 base from J, the junction kept 7 bases outside the gene matches. Per germline, CDR1 SGHRS and CDR2 YFSETQ. CDR3 length equals 15 residues. The whole variable domain, remainder taken from reference TRBV5-1 and TRBJ2-7, is KAGVTQTPRYLIKTRGQQVTLSCSPISGHRSVSWYQQTPGQGLQFLFEYFSETQRNKGNFPGRFSGRQFSNSRSEMNVSTLELGDSALYLCASSYGTNPSYEQYFGPGTRLTVT.

The chain has TRBV27 and TRBJ1-5; tentative D call: TRBD1 (5 bases). Germline CDR1 reads MNHEY; CDR2 reads SMNVEV (reference sequence). Trimming shortened V by 3 bases and J by 11 bases, and 8 bases separated the two germline ends. This CDR3 is built from 11 residues. In nucleotides, the CDR3 is TGTGCCAGCAGTTTTCGGGGGACCCAGCATTTT. Amino acids: CASSFRGTQHF.

In its sample, this clone was seen a few times. The DNA for the CDR3 is TGTGCCAGCAGCTTAAAACTAGCGGGGGGTCGAGAGACCCAGTACTTC. Its translation is CASSLKLAGGRETQYF. The chain combines TRBV7-3 with TRBJ2-5; 12 bases are a match to TRBD2. CDR1 and CDR2 from the germline V gene are SGHTA and FQGTGA. V shed 1 base and J 4 bases; nucleotides not matched to a gene: 4. This CDR3 spans 16 amino acids.

J is TRBJ1-6 and V is TRBV11-2, with D hard to call. This CDR3 comprises 14 residues. The V end lost 1 base, the J end lost 3 bases, and 4 bases lay between the germline ends. CDR1 is SGHAT and CDR2 is FQNNGV in the germline V gene. The CDR3 protein is CASSLGGYNSPLHF. CDR3 coding DNA: TGTGCCAGCAGCTTAGGGGGCTATAATTCACCCCTCCACTTT.

Comment on this clone: This likely traces to a read error, being one base from a far larger clone. The V gene is TRBV10-1, the J gene TRBJ2-5, with D unresolved. The DNA end is more similar to TRBJ2-7, so the J call may be wrong. Germline CDR1 WNHNN, CDR2 SYGVQD (reference sequence). This CDR3 has 12 amino acids. CDR3 nucleotides: TGTGCCAGCAGTTTGTGCCGGGACGAGCAGTACTTC. Translated: CASSLCRDEQYF.

The chain links TRBV5-4 to TRBJ2-7; 11 positions agree with TRBD2. The length of the CDR3 is 14 residues. V lost 4 bases, J lost 4 bases, and 4 bases stayed unmatched. Germline V CDR1 and CDR2: SGHNT, YYREEE (reference sequence). CDR3 bases: TGTGCCAGCAGCGCAGCTAGCGGGAGGTACGAGCAGTACTTC. This sequence encodes CASSAASGRYEQYF.

This chain connects TRBV2 to TRBJ1-5; the D gene is possibly TRBD1 (5 bases). There are 14 residues in the CDR3. Per the germline V gene, CDR1 is SNHLY and CDR2 is FYNNEI. V lost 6 bases to trimming and J lost 3 bases, with 12 bases between them. CDR3 DNA: TGTGCCAGCAGGCAGACAGTGACCAATCAGCCCCAGCATTTT. Amino acids: CASRQTVTNQPQHF.

This chain links TRBV9 with TRBJ2-1; 8 positions match TRBD1. The CDR3 loop spans 15 amino acids. Trimming removed 3 bases from V and 2 bases from J; junction bases left unmatched: 4. Looked up from germline, CDR1 is SGDLS and CDR2 is YYNGEE. CDR3: CASSAGQGPYNEQFF. The CDR3 coding sequence is TGTGCCAGCAGCGCTGGACAGGGCCCCTACAATGAGCAGTTCTTC.

The chain carries TRBV7-2 and TRBJ1-2, with D perhaps TRBD1 (6 bases). Germline V gene lookup returns CDR1 SGHTA and CDR2 FQGNSA. The ends were cut back, 3 bases at V and 6 bases at J, with 8 bases in the middle. This CDR3 has 12 amino acids. DNA of the CDR3: TGTGCCAGCAGCTTCAGGGGAAATGGCTACACCTTC. It is translated as CASSFRGNGYTF.

The rearrangement links TRBV6-1 to TRBJ2-2; the D gene is possibly TRBD1 (6 bases). The CDR3 has 16 amino acids. The germline V and J ends were trimmed by 3 bases and 4 bases, with 15 bases remaining between them. CDR1 and CDR2 from the germline V gene are MNHNS and SASEGT. CDR3 nucleotides: TGTGCCAGCAGTGATTTTGGCAGGGGTACCACCGGGGAGCTGTTTTTT. It translates to CASSDFGRGTTGELFF.

This clone showed up just a few times. The chain carries TRBV19 and TRBJ1-5; no firm D call. The length of the CDR3 is 14 residues. With 5 bases removed from V and 3 bases from J, the gap between germline ends came to 11 bases. Germline-derived CDR1 and CDR2 are LNHDA and SQIVND (reference sequence). The DNA of the CDR3 is TGTGCCAGTAGTGACCTACCCGTCAATCAGCCCCAGCATTTT. As protein: CASSDLPVNQPQHF.

The V call is TRBV10-3, the J call TRBJ1-3, with 8 bases identical to TRBD1. The junction had 8 bases not matched to a gene; V was cut back by 3 bases and J by 1 base. There are 17 residues in the CDR3. CDR1 is ENHRY, CDR2 SYGVKD, per germline. The CDR3 DNA reads TGTGCCATCAGTGATAGAGGACAGGGAACTTCTGGAAACACCATATATTTT. The encoded protein is CAISDRGQGTSGNTIYF.

The chain's CDR3 is CASSEIRDAGELFF. The DNA of the CDR3 is TGTGCCAGCAGTGAGATCAGGGATGCCGGGGAGCTGTTTTTT. This sequence joins TRBV2 and TRBJ2-2; D may be TRBD1 (5 bases). The germline CDR1 and CDR2 sequences are SNHLY and FYNNEI. V was shortened by 3 bases and J by 6 bases, with 11 bases between the two germline ends. CDR3 length: 14 amino acids.

This chain joins TRBV6-5 and TRBJ1-5; D is unclear. Germline lookup yields CDR1 MNHEY and CDR2 SVGAGI. With 0 bases removed from V and 3 bases from J, the gap between germline ends came to 9 bases. There are 15 residues in the CDR3. Here the CDR3 reads CASSYSPGPNQPQHF. In nucleotides, the CDR3 is TGTGCCAGCAGTTACTCTCCAGGACCCAATCAGCCCCAGCATTTT.

The gene calls are TRBV19 and TRBJ2-7, with D possibly matching TRBD1 (5 bases). The CDR3 length is 16 residues. Per germline, CDR1 LNHDA and CDR2 SQIVND (reference sequence). The germline V and J ends were trimmed by 3 bases and 0 bases, with 15 bases remaining between them. The CDR3 sequence: CASSMVDSLSSYEQYF. CDR3 bases: TGTGCCAGTAGTATGGTAGACAGCTTAAGCTCCTACGAGCAGTACTTC.

CDR3 sequence (DNA): TGTGCCAGCAGCAAGACAGGGGGCAATCAGCCCCAGCATTTT. Its translation is CASSKTGGNQPQHF. The chain links TRBV21-1 to TRBJ1-5; the listed D gene, TRBD1, was not tested against the DNA. TRBV21-1 is noted as a pseudogene. The CDR3 is made up of 14 amino acids.

The chain links TRBV18 to TRBJ2-5; unclear D gene. Trimming removed 2 bases at V and 3 bases at J, with 1 base between. In germline, CDR1 is KGHSH, CDR2 LQKENI. The CDR3 has 11 amino acids. DNA for the CDR3: TGTGCCAGCTCACCAAAAGAGACCCAGTACTTC. Protein: CASSPKETQYF.

The rearrangement links TRBV19 to TRBJ2-5; 12 bases are a match to TRBD2. Germline V CDR1 and CDR2: LNHDA, SQIVND (reference sequence). The CDR3 has 16 amino acids. V trimming: 1 base; J trimming: 6 bases; junction bases outside the gene matches: 6. CDR3 in amino acids: CASSIGASGGAKTQYF. As DNA, the CDR3 is TGTGCCAGTAGTATAGGGGCTAGCGGGGGGGCGAAGACCCAGTACTTC.

The chain couples TRBV6-1 to TRBJ2-3, with 13 bases identical to TRBD2. J lost 3 bases, V lost 2 bases, and 2 bases had no gene match. CDR3 size: 16 residues. Germline CDR1 MNHNS, CDR2 SASEGT. The CDR3 bases are TGTGCCAGCAGTGAAAGGACTAGCGGGAGAACAGATACGCAGTATTTT. As protein: CASSERTSGRTDTQYF.

The V gene is TRBV27, the J gene TRBJ2-2; 10 nucleotides line up with TRBD1. V shed 5 bases and J 8 bases; nucleotides not matched to a gene: 5. The CDR3 consists of 14 residues. The germline CDR1 and CDR2 sequences are MNHEY and SMNVEV (reference sequence). CDR3 coding DNA: TGTGCCAGCAGTATTGACAGGGGGCCAGGGGAGCTGTTTTTT. It encodes CASSIDRGPGELFF.

This clone came up a few times. V gene TRBV10-3 combines with J gene TRBJ1-1; D possibly corresponds to TRBD1 (6 bases). CDR1 and CDR2 from the germline V gene are ENHRY and SYGVKD. V gave up 6 bases and J gave up 1 base, with 12 bases separating them. CDR3 length: 14 amino acids. The CDR3 nucleotides read TGTGCCATCAGGGCAGGGGATAGGAACACTGAAGCTTTCTTT. This codes for CAIRAGDRNTEAFF.

V gene TRBV30 combines with J gene TRBJ1-1; D gene ambiguous. The V and J ends lost 0 bases and 0 bases respectively, with 8 bases between them. CDR3 size: 14 residues. CDR1 GTSNPN and CDR2 SVGIG come from the germline V gene (reference sequence). CDR3 region: CAWSVTLMNTEAFF. CDR3 sequence (DNA): TGTGCCTGGAGTGTAACACTTATGAACACTGAAGCTTTCTTT. Looking up the rest from reference TRBV30 and TRBJ1-1 gives the full variable domain: SQTIHQWPATLVQPVGSPLSLECTVEGTSNPNLYWYRQAAGRGLQLLFYSVGIGQISSEVPQNLSASRPQDRQFILSSKKLLLSDSGFYLCAWSVTLMNTEAFFGQGTRLTVV.

The gene calls are TRBV28 and TRBJ2-7; D not certain. V was pared by 7 bases and J by 7 bases, with 11 bases between. From germline, CDR1 is MDHEN and CDR2 SYDVKM. The length of the CDR3 is 11 residues. The CDR3 protein is CASMGLREQYF. The CDR3 nucleotides are TGTGCCAGCATGGGTCTACGAGAGCAGTACTTC.

The chain links TRBV5-8 to TRBJ2-1, with TRBD1 matching over 9 bases. CDR1 is SGHTS, CDR2 YDEGEE, per germline. Germline trimming cut 2 bases from V and 5 bases from J; bases unmatched to any gene: 14. This CDR3 has 18 residues. For the CDR3, the DNA is TGTGCCAGCAGCTTCCCGGGACAGGGTGAGAGGACAGACAATGAGCAGTTCTTC. It encodes CASSFPGQGERTDNEQFF. Full variable domain (missing parts from reference TRBV5-8 and TRBJ2-1): EAGVTQSPTHLIKTRGQQATLRCSPISGHTSVYWYQQALGLGLQFLLWYDEGEERNRGNFPPRFSGRQFPNYSSELNVNALELEDSALYLCASSFPGQGERTDNEQFFGPGTRLTVL.